A single sample gave rise to the 23 T cell receptor beta chains below, sequenced in a study of T cell responses to AZD1222 COVID-19 vaccine (dated by TCRdb to the early 2020s). Library preparation used the immunoSEQ multiplex PCR assay. TCRdb took over this immuneACCESS table, retaining in-frame rearrangements with V and J assigned. Such tables are incomplete; in checked studies, under half of the missing clones stem from an unresolved V gene, and the remainder is unexplained. The sample contains 200,000 or so clones, approximately 94% of them found a single time. Approximately 1% of the sample is held by the ten biggest clonotypes. Explained via the paper, the time point label denotes: baseline before first vaccination. This sample's treatment or condition label indicates: meningococcal conjugate vaccine given as trial control. The sequences come from peripheral blood, collected on day 0 of MenACWY control vaccination. The receptor set was obtained from an adult in good health.

The rearrangement joins TRBV19 to TRBJ1-5, with D possibly TRBD1 on 5 matching bases. Trimming removed 1 base from V and 1 base from J, with 8 bases in between. Germline values: CDR1 LNHDA, CDR2 SQIVND (reference sequence). CDR3 length: 15 residues. In nucleotides, the CDR3 is TGTGCCAGTAGTATAGTAGCAGGGAGCAATCAGCCCCAGCATTTT. Protein: CASSIVAGSNQPQHF.

V gene TRBV7-9 combines with J gene TRBJ1-2; D ambiguous. V gave up 5 bases and J gave up 3 bases, with 13 bases separating them. CDR1 is SEHNR and CDR2 is FQNEAQ in the germline V gene (reference sequence). The CDR3 spans 14 residues. This CDR3 is CASSRGQQDYGYTF. As DNA, the CDR3 is TGTGCCAGCAGCCGAGGGCAGCAGGACTATGGCTACACCTTC.

With respect to this clone: One end of the junction is discordant with germline, which a read error may explain. V gene TRBV19 combines with J gene TRBJ2-1, with D perhaps given as TRBD1 or TRBD2 (5 bases each). The CDR3 has 18 amino acids. Germline V gene sequence: CDR1 LNHDA, CDR2 SQIVND (reference sequence). The CDR3 coding sequence is TGCCCCAAGATCAAGAGCGGTGGGAACCCGCCAGGGTACAATGAGCAGTTCTTC. It yields the protein CPKIKSGGNPPGYNEQFF. The full variable domain, completed using reference TRBV19 and TRBJ2-1, is DGGITQSPKYLFRKEGQNVTLSCEQNLNHDAMYWYRQDPGQGLRLIYYSQIVNDFQKGDIAEGYSVSREKKESFPLTVTSAQKNPTAFYLCPKIKSGGNPPGYNEQFFGPGTRLTVL.

This clone was detected once. V is TRBV19 and J is TRBJ1-5, with 7 bases that match TRBD1. The CDR3 length is 17 residues. J was trimmed by 0 bases and V by 4 bases; bases with no gene match: 9. The germline gives CDR1 LNHDA, CDR2 SQIVND (reference sequence). CDR3 sequence: CASSTNRGAGSNQPQHF. As DNA, the CDR3 is TGTGCCAGTAGTACTAACAGGGGAGCGGGTAGCAATCAGCCCCAGCATTTT.

The chain joins TRBV12-3 or TRBV12-4 to TRBJ1-4; no clear D gene. This CDR3 comprises 13 residues. Trimming took 5 bases from V and 7 from J, leaving 11 bases between them. CDR3 coding DNA: TGTGCCAGCAGTCCCACCTGGGTTGAAAAACTGTTTTTT. This gives the protein CASSPTWVEKLFF.

This chain uses TRBV6-5 with TRBJ2-2; 8 bases agree with TRBD1. The J segment lost 3 bases and the V segment lost 6 bases, leaving 6 bases of the junction unmatched. This CDR3 contains 15 residues. Per the germline V gene, CDR1 is MNHEY and CDR2 is SVGAGI. Written as DNA, the CDR3 is TGTGCCAGCAGACCCGGGACAGGCTACACCGGGGAGCTGTTTTTT. Protein product: CASRPGTGYTGELFF.

The chain combines TRBV15 with TRBJ2-2; D is unclear. Germline V gives CDR1 LNHNV, CDR2 YYDKDF (reference sequence). The CDR3 has 12 amino acids. Between the trimmed V and J ends, which lost 1 base and 4 bases, there was a span of 1 base. The CDR3 spells CATSRVTGELFF. Here the CDR3 DNA reads TGTGCCACCAGCAGAGTCACCGGGGAGCTGTTTTTT.

In its sample, this clone was seen once. The gene calls are TRBV13 and TRBJ1-1; D possibly corresponds to TRBD1 (5 bases). Germline CDR1 is PRHDT and CDR2 is FYEKMQ (reference sequence). CDR3 size: 14 residues. V was pared by 7 bases and J by 0 bases, with 12 bases between. The CDR3 is CASIRKTVNTEAFF. In DNA form, the CDR3 reads TGTGCCAGCATCAGGAAGACAGTGAACACTGAAGCTTTCTTT.

The chain recombines TRBV5-6 with TRBJ1-3; TRBD1 is a possible D gene (5 bases). Germline CDR1 reads SGHDT; CDR2 reads YYEEEE. The germline V and J ends were trimmed by 0 bases and 2 bases, with 12 bases remaining between them. The CDR3 loop spans 16 amino acids. For the CDR3, the DNA is TGTGCCAGCAGCTTGGTGGGGGGTTCGGCTGGAAACACCATATATTTT. This translates into CASSLVGGSAGNTIYF.

V gene TRBV20-1 combines with J gene TRBJ1-5; D perhaps matches TRBD1 (5 bases). V lost 3 bases and J lost 2, with 11 bases in between. There are 14 residues in the CDR3. Germline-derived CDR1 and CDR2 are DFQATT and SNEGSKA (reference sequence). The CDR3 DNA is TGCAGTGCTAGTCTCAGGGTTCGCAATCAGCCCCAGCATTTT. This codes for CSASLRVRNQPQHF.

The rearrangement uses TRBV18 and TRBJ2-3, with D perhaps assigned TRBD1 or TRBD2 (5 bases each). The CDR3 contains 16 residues. In germline, CDR1 is KGHSH, CDR2 LQKENI. Trimming stripped 3 bases from V and 2 bases from J, with 15 bases between. The CDR3 DNA reads TGTGCCAGCTCACCGGGACGGCGCACCTTCACAGATACGCAGTATTTT. This sequence encodes CASSPGRRTFTDTQYF.

This chain links TRBV7-9 with TRBJ2-7; D might be TRBD1 or TRBD2, each matching 5 bases. The length of the CDR3 is 13 residues. V was shortened by 2 bases and J by 4 bases, with 9 bases between the two germline ends. The germline V gene has CDR1 SEHNR and CDR2 FQNEAQ (reference sequence). CDR3 loop: CASSLNEGYEQYF. For the CDR3, the DNA is TGTGCCAGCAGCTTAAATGAGGGGTACGAGCAGTACTTC.

V usage is TRBV2 and J usage is TRBJ1-1; D remains ambiguous. Germline CDR1 SNHLY, CDR2 FYNNEI. V gave up 4 bases and J gave up 7 bases, with 7 bases separating them. The CDR3 contains 11 residues. This CDR3 is CASSVLNEAFF. CDR3 bases: TGTGCCAGCAGTGTGCTTAATGAAGCTTTCTTT.

CDR3 in DNA: TGTGCCAGCAGTCCAACCCCGGTCCAGGGCTACACCTTC. Translating it yields CASSPTPVQGYTF. This rearrangement joins TRBV2 to TRBJ1-2; no firm D call. The V gene lost 5 bases and the J gene lost 8 bases, with 15 bases spanning the gap. CDR1 and CDR2 (germline): SNHLY, FYNNEI. The CDR3 loop spans 13 amino acids.

This CDR3 reads CASSRQAVNYGYTF. DNA for the CDR3: TGTGCCAGCAGTCGACAGGCTGTTAACTATGGCTACACCTTC. V gene TRBV6-5 combines with J gene TRBJ1-2, with D maybe TRBD1 (6 bases). Germline V lookup: CDR1 MNHEY, CDR2 SVGAGI. There are 14 residues in the CDR3. Trimming removed 5 bases from V and 1 base from J, with 11 bases in between.

This clone was observed a single time. The chain couples TRBV6-5 to TRBJ1-4, with D maybe TRBD1 (5 bases). V lost 2 bases, J lost 0 bases, and 7 bases lay in between. CDR1 is MNHEY and CDR2 is SVGAGI in the germline V gene. This CDR3 has 15 amino acids. CDR3 bases: TGTGCCAGCAGTTACGGGGGAGCAACTAATGAAAAACTGTTTTTT. It encodes CASSYGGATNEKLFF.

CDR3 nucleotides: TGTGCCAGCAGCCTACAGGAAGCCCACTATGGCTACACCTTC. Translated: CASSLQEAHYGYTF. J is TRBJ1-2 and V is TRBV28, with D tentatively TRBD1 (5 bases). In germline, CDR1 is MDHEN, CDR2 SYDVKM. Trimming removed 6 bases at V and 3 bases at J, with 14 bases between. The CDR3 loop spans 14 amino acids.

V and J are TRBV9 and TRBJ1-1, with D maybe TRBD1 (5 bases). The CDR3 sequence is 15 residues long. CDR1 is SGDLS and CDR2 is YYNGEE in the germline V gene. The V end lost 4 bases, the J end lost 0 bases, and 13 bases lay between the germline ends. The CDR3 protein is CASSPQGRLNTEAFF. CDR3 sequence (DNA): TGTGCCAGCAGCCCTCAGGGACGGCTGAACACTGAAGCTTTCTTT.

On this clone itself: In the same sample, other DNA sequences code for this CDR3. CDR3 sequence (DNA): TGTGCCAGCAGTCCCCAAGGGTATGGCTACACCTTC. It codes for CASSPQGYGYTF. The rearrangement joins TRBV12-3 or TRBV12-4 to TRBJ1-2; D gene uncertain. Trimming pared 5 bases from V and 5 bases from J, leaving 9 bases between. The CDR3 is 12 residues long.

As for this clone: No DNA is shown, since the ends of the CDR3 on it are uncertain; the CDR3 is the one TCRdb lists. This chain uses TRBV7-2 with TRBJ2-7; the table's D call TRBD2 went unverified against the DNA. The CDR3 extends over 14 residues, inclusive of both ends. Germline loops: CDR1 SGHTA, CDR2 FQGNSA. The chain's CDR3 is CASSFLWGGSPPCF.

This clone was picked up a small number of times. The V call is TRBV5-4, the J call TRBJ1-2; unclear D gene. This CDR3 comprises 13 residues. The germline V and J ends were trimmed by 4 bases and 7 bases, with 14 bases remaining between them. In germline, CDR1 is SGHNT, CDR2 YYREEE (reference sequence). The CDR3 DNA reads as TGTGCCAGCAGCATGACGGGTTATGGTGGCTACACCTTC. It codes for CASSMTGYGGYTF.

Worth noting for this clone: The identical CDR3 is also encoded by other nucleotide sequences in the sample. The chain links TRBV2 to TRBJ1-2; D gene ambiguous. The germline CDR1 and CDR2 sequences are SNHLY and FYNNEI. With 2 bases removed from V and 8 bases from J, the gap between germline ends came to 6 bases. The CDR3 is 11 residues long. The CDR3 loop reads CASSETYGYTF. The CDR3 nucleotides read TGTGCCAGCAGTGAAACGTACGGCTACACCTTC.

The rearrangement links TRBV5-1 to TRBJ2-5, with 9 bases identical to TRBD2. Germline V gene lookup returns CDR1 SGHRS and CDR2 YFSETQ. Losses at the gene ends were 4 bases for V and 4 bases for J; bases not matched to a gene: 8. The CDR3 is 15 amino acids. CDR3 sequence reads: CASSPWLAGIETQYF. CDR3 nucleotides: TGCGCCAGCAGCCCATGGCTAGCGGGAATAGAGACCCAGTACTTC.